This T cell receptor (beta chain) was identified during a study of blood T cell repertoires in COVID-19. The overall study: Whether acute or convalescent, the COVID-19 samples came from the United States, Italy and Spain. The cDNA or gDNA used as material had been derived from T cells, B-cell-depleted T cells, or PBMCs.

This CDR3 comprises 13 residues. From germline, CDR1 is SQVTM and CDR2 ANQGSEA. Trimming removed 5 bases at V and 5 bases at J, with 13 bases between. Methods used by the authors: Scientists estimated how many nucleated cells there were by amplifying reference gene primers. Measured with immunoSEQ multiplex PCR; TCRdb has only the in-frame clones, and not every one. V and J calls and clone size follow that table, whereas D and trimming were derived from the DNA. Of roughly 60,000 clones detected, around 80% appear once; the ten largest clones hold roughly 4%. The clonotype originates from a man aged 60-69 years with acute or convalescent COVID-19. This chain joins TRBV29-1 and TRBJ2-4, with D possibly being TRBD2 (7 bases). The specimen was peripheral blood. This CDR3 reads CSVIRGAENIQYF. In nucleotides, the CDR3 is TGCAGCGTTATCCGGGGGGCCGAAAACATTCAGTACTTC.